This T cell receptor beta chain was sequenced for a study of radiation and T cells in renal cell carcinoma. Sequencing used immunoSEQ multiplex PCR; TCRdb keeps in-frame clones, though not all of them. The data contain 140,000 or so clones, less than 90% of them singletons. Time point denoted: blood 4 weeks post-SBRT, at nephrectomy. The treatment is: 15 Gy SBRT to primary tumor, nephrectomy 4 weeks later. Nephrectomy followed 15 Gy stereotactic body radiation by 4 weeks. Only one count was recorded for this clone. Its matching antigen is unknown. The V end lost 0 bases, the J end lost 3 bases, and 6 bases lay between the germline ends. This CDR3 has 14 amino acids. CDR1 and CDR2 from the germline V gene are MNHNY and SVGAGI (reference sequence). Study-wide results and limits: Pretreatment tumor biopsies were lacking, so baseline clonotypes are unknown. In blood, top tumor clones expanded by 2 weeks, shrinking by 4.

The chain links TRBV6-6 to TRBJ2-4; D not resolved. This TCR was sampled from a woman aged 45 to 65 with renal cell carcinoma. The sequences come from blood, collected from a patient whose treatment included radiotherapy and nephrectomy. The CDR3 coding sequence is TGTGCCAGCAGTTACTCGGTGGACAAAAACATTCAGTACTTC. Translated, it gives CASSYSVDKNIQYF.